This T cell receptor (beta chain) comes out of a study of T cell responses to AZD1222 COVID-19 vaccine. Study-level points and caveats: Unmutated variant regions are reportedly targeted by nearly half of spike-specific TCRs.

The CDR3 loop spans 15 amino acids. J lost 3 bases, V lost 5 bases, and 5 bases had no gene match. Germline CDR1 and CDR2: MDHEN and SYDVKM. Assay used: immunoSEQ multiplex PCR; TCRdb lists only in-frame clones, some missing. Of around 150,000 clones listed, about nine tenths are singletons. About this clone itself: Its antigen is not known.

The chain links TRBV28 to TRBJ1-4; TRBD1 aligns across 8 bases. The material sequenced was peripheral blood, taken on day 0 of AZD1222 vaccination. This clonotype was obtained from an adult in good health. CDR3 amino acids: CASSHHRGANEKLFF. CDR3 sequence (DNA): TGTGCCAGCAGTCACCACAGGGGGGCTAATGAAAAACTGTTTTTT.